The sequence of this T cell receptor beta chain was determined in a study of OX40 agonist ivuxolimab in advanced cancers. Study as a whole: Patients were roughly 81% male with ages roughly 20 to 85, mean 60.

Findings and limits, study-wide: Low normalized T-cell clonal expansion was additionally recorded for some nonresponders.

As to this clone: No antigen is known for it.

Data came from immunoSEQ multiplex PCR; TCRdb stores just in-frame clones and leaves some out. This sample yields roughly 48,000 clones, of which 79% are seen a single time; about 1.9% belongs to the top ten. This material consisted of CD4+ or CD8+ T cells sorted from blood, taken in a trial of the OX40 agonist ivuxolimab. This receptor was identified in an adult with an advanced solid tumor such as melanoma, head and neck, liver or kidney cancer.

The CDR3 region has the DNA TGCAGCGTCCTGACTAGCGGGGGGCCCAATGAGCAGTTCTTC. This codes for CSVLTSGGPNEQFF. V is TRBV29-1 and J is TRBJ2-1, with 13 bases matching TRBD2. CDR3 size: 14 residues. Losses at the gene ends were 6 bases for V and 6 bases for J; bases not matched to a gene: 5. Germline CDR1 reads SQVTM; CDR2 reads ANQGSEA.